These T cell receptor beta chains were read from a single sample in a study of T-cell memory formation after mild COVID-19. TCRdb recomputed calls from the 5' RACE reads with MiXCR, one row per CDR3 protein. The sample shows approximately 260,000 distinct CDR3 sequences, 16% of them seen only once. The sample was PBMCs or a T cell subset sorted from them (not recorded which). These receptors originate from a young man who had mild COVID-19 (a few samples of this study predate the infection). Cell type and time point are not known. CDR3s include the opening cysteine and the closing phenylalanine or tryptophan. Each record gives: clone size, D gene, J gene, V gene, CDR3 protein, CDR3 DNA. The D gene is left open where the match is weak. Clone size, where shown, is once, few, many, or a class for clones that have expanded.

abundance: NA
d_gene: NA
j_gene: TRBJ2-5
v_gene: TRBV5-1
CDR3aa: CASSDGGARETQYF
CDR3nt: TGCGCCAGCAGTGACGGGGGCGCCCGGGAGACCCAGTACTTC

abundance: NA
d_gene: NA
j_gene: TRBJ1-2
v_gene: TRBV20-1
CDR3aa: CSASPTGLIDYGYTF
CDR3nt: TGCAGTGCTTCACCGACCGGACTAATAGACTATGGCTACACCTTC

abundance: NA
d_gene: TRBD1
j_gene: TRBJ2-5
v_gene: TRBV10-3
CDR3aa: CASTDRETQYF
CDR3nt: TGTGCCAGCACGGACAGGGAGACCCAGTACTTC

abundance: few
d_gene: NA
j_gene: TRBJ2-3
v_gene: TRBV10-3
CDR3aa: CAISDHAGIGRKGTDTQYF
CDR3nt: TGTGCCATCAGTGACCATGCGGGTATTGGGAGAAAGGGCACAGATACGCAGTATTTT

abundance: NA
d_gene: NA
j_gene: TRBJ2-1
v_gene: TRBV7-6
CDR3aa: CASSQGAAENSYNEQFF
CDR3nt: TGTGCCAGCAGCCAAGGGGCCGCAGAAAACTCCTACAATGAGCAGTTCTTC

abundance: few
d_gene: NA
j_gene: TRBJ1-2
v_gene: TRBV29-1
CDR3aa: CSAGPPQGLGGYTF
CDR3nt: TGCAGCGCAGGCCCCCCGCAGGGTTTGGGTGGCTACACCTTC

abundance: few
d_gene: NA
j_gene: TRBJ2-3
v_gene: TRBV28
CDR3aa: CASSMDWDTQYF
CDR3nt: TGTGCCAGCAGCATGGATTGGGATACGCAGTATTTT

abundance: few
d_gene: NA
j_gene: TRBJ1-4
v_gene: TRBV20-1
CDR3aa: CSARTDRPNEKLFF
CDR3nt: TGCAGTGCTAGGACGGACAGACCTAATGAAAAACTGTTTTTT

abundance: once
d_gene: NA
j_gene: TRBJ2-3
v_gene: TRBV3-1
CDR3aa: CASRFEGEDTQYF
CDR3nt: TGTGCCAGCAGGTTCGAAGGGGAAGATACGCAGTATTTT

abundance: NA
d_gene: TRBD2
j_gene: TRBJ2-5
v_gene: TRBV2
CDR3aa: CASSPFSGVQETQYF
CDR3nt: TGTGCCAGCAGCCCCTTTAGCGGGGTCCAAGAGACCCAGTACTTC

abundance: few
d_gene: TRBD1
j_gene: TRBJ2-5
v_gene: TRBV4-2
CDR3aa: CASRAFGTGGETQYF
CDR3nt: TGTGCCAGCAGGGCGTTTGGGACAGGGGGCGAGACCCAGTACTTC

abundance: NA
d_gene: NA
j_gene: TRBJ2-7
v_gene: TRBV7-9
CDR3aa: CASSLFNEQYF
CDR3nt: TGTGCCAGCAGCTTATTCAACGAGCAGTACTTC

abundance: few
d_gene: NA
j_gene: TRBJ2-7
v_gene: TRBV6-5
CDR3aa: CASSYSILHAVQYF
CDR3nt: TGTGCCAGCAGTTACTCGATTCTGCACGCAGTGCAGTACTTC

abundance: NA
d_gene: TRBD1
j_gene: TRBJ2-1
v_gene: TRBV7-7
CDR3aa: CASSSWGTGGDEQFF
CDR3nt: TGTGCTAGCAGCTCTTGGGGGACAGGGGGCGATGAGCAGTTCTTC

abundance: NA
d_gene: NA
j_gene: TRBJ1-1
v_gene: TRBV2
CDR3aa: CASSSPNNRDEAFF
CDR3nt: TGTGCCAGCAGTTCGCCAAATAATCGGGATGAAGCTTTCTTT

abundance: few
d_gene: NA
j_gene: TRBJ2-3
v_gene: TRBV6-5
CDR3aa: CASSYRGDRTQYF
CDR3nt: TGTGCCAGCAGTTACAGGGGAGACAGGACGCAGTATTTT

abundance: NA
d_gene: NA
j_gene: TRBJ2-7
v_gene: TRBV3-1
CDR3aa: CASSQRLEYEQYF
CDR3nt: TGTGCCAGCAGCCAGAGACTAGAGTACGAGCAGTACTTC

abundance: few
d_gene: NA
j_gene: TRBJ2-7
v_gene: TRBV9
CDR3aa: CASSPQEKVYEQYF
CDR3nt: TGTGCCAGCAGCCCACAGGAGAAGGTTTACGAGCAGTACTTC

abundance: few
d_gene: NA
j_gene: TRBJ1-1
v_gene: TRBV5-4
CDR3aa: CASSLGEGEYTEAFF
CDR3nt: TGTGCCAGCAGCTTAGGGGAGGGAGAGTACACTGAAGCTTTCTTT

abundance: NA
d_gene: TRBD1
j_gene: TRBJ1-2
v_gene: TRBV7-2
CDR3aa: CASSLEGQLRGYTF
CDR3nt: TGTGCCAGCAGCTTAGAGGGACAGCTTCGTGGCTACACCTTC

abundance: few
d_gene: NA
j_gene: TRBJ1-2
v_gene: TRBV5-1
CDR3aa: CASSLGGLINYGYTF
CDR3nt: TGCGCCAGCAGCTTGGGAGGCCTAATTAACTATGGCTACACCTTC

abundance: medium-sized
d_gene: NA
j_gene: TRBJ2-3
v_gene: TRBV12-3/TRBV12-4
CDR3aa: CASELYAGSDTQYF
CDR3nt: TGTGCCAGCGAGTTATACGCGGGGTCAGATACGCAGTATTTT

abundance: NA
d_gene: NA
j_gene: TRBJ2-5
v_gene: TRBV4-1
CDR3aa: CASSQDQTVQETQYF
CDR3nt: TGCGCCAGCAGCCAAGATCAAACAGTACAAGAGACCCAGTACTTC

abundance: NA
d_gene: NA
j_gene: TRBJ1-1
v_gene: TRBV3-1
CDR3aa: CASSHGPMNTEAFF
CDR3nt: TGTGCCAGCAGCCACGGGCCGATGAACACTGAAGCTTTCTTT

abundance: NA
d_gene: NA
j_gene: TRBJ1-1
v_gene: TRBV5-1
CDR3aa: CASSFRGGNTEAFF
CDR3nt: TGCGCCAGCAGCTTCCGAGGGGGTAACACTGAAGCTTTCTTT

abundance: NA
d_gene: NA
j_gene: TRBJ2-1
v_gene: TRBV23-1
CDR3aa: CASSFPGAQQFF
CDR3nt: TGCGCCAGCAGTTTCCCGGGAGCGCAGCAGTTCTTC

abundance: NA
d_gene: NA
j_gene: TRBJ1-4
v_gene: TRBV30
CDR3aa: CAWAMGSGGKLFF
CDR3nt: TGTGCCTGGGCGATGGGGTCGGGTGGGAAACTGTTTTTT

abundance: NA
d_gene: NA
j_gene: TRBJ2-7
v_gene: TRBV20-1
CDR3aa: CSAGYSYEQYF
CDR3nt: TGCAGTGCAGGGTACTCCTACGAGCAGTACTTC

abundance: NA
d_gene: TRBD1
j_gene: TRBJ1-1
v_gene: TRBV7-2
CDR3aa: CASTSVGTGTEAFF
CDR3nt: TGTGCCAGCACCTCGGTGGGGACAGGGACTGAAGCTTTCTTT

abundance: few
d_gene: NA
j_gene: TRBJ2-3
v_gene: TRBV27
CDR3aa: CASSLVGPRRDTQYF
CDR3nt: TGTGCCAGCAGTTTAGTGGGGCCAAGGAGGGATACGCAGTATTTT

abundance: few
d_gene: TRBD1
j_gene: TRBJ2-7
v_gene: TRBV7-3
CDR3aa: CASSLKGQGYEQYF
CDR3nt: TGTGCCAGCAGCTTAAAGGGACAGGGCTACGAGCAGTACTTC

abundance: few
d_gene: NA
j_gene: TRBJ2-2
v_gene: TRBV15
CDR3aa: CATSRGYMGNTGELFF
CDR3nt: TGTGCCACCAGCAGAGGTTATATGGGGAACACCGGGGAGCTGTTTTTT

abundance: many
d_gene: NA
j_gene: TRBJ2-1
v_gene: TRBV4-3
CDR3aa: CASSVRIDPYNEQFF
CDR3nt: TGCGCCAGCAGCGTCCGGATTGACCCCTACAATGAGCAGTTCTTC

abundance: few
d_gene: TRBD1
j_gene: TRBJ2-4
v_gene: TRBV6-6
CDR3aa: CASTKDRANIQYF
CDR3nt: TGTGCCAGCACCAAGGACAGGGCCAACATTCAGTACTTC

abundance: few
d_gene: TRBD2
j_gene: TRBJ2-1
v_gene: TRBV7-2
CDR3aa: CASSPGLEGNEQFF
CDR3nt: TGTGCCAGCAGCCCGGGACTAGAAGGCAATGAGCAGTTCTTC

abundance: few
d_gene: TRBD1
j_gene: TRBJ1-4
v_gene: TRBV6-2/TRBV6-3
CDR3aa: CASSHRQGRKLFF
CDR3nt: TGTGCCAGCAGTCACCGACAGGGGAGGAAACTGTTTTTT

abundance: few
d_gene: NA
j_gene: TRBJ2-3
v_gene: TRBV7-3
CDR3aa: CASSLFGSSTDTQYF
CDR3nt: TGTGCCAGCAGCTTATTCGGATCTAGCACAGATACGCAGTATTTT

abundance: NA
d_gene: TRBD1
j_gene: TRBJ2-3
v_gene: TRBV7-3
CDR3aa: CASSDLPGQGLDTQYF
CDR3nt: TGTGCCAGCAGCGATCTTCCCGGACAGGGATTAGATACGCAGTATTTT

abundance: NA
d_gene: NA
j_gene: TRBJ2-2
v_gene: TRBV29-1
CDR3aa: CSVQNSGTGELFF
CDR3nt: TGCAGCGTGCAAAACAGTGGGACCGGGGAGCTGTTTTTT

abundance: NA
d_gene: TRBD2
j_gene: TRBJ2-2
v_gene: TRBV7-2
CDR3aa: CASSPPGLAGGQSGELFF
CDR3nt: TGTGCCAGCAGTCCACCGGGACTAGCGGGGGGTCAATCCGGGGAGCTGTTTTTT

abundance: few
d_gene: NA
j_gene: TRBJ1-5
v_gene: TRBV4-3
CDR3aa: CASSQDLGQLEHF
CDR3nt: TGCGCCAGCAGCCAAGATTTAGGACAGCTAGAGCATTTT

abundance: NA
d_gene: TRBD1
j_gene: TRBJ2-3
v_gene: TRBV5-1
CDR3aa: CASRPLPQGATDTQYF
CDR3nt: TGCGCCAGCAGGCCTCTCCCGCAGGGGGCTACAGATACGCAGTATTTT

abundance: NA
d_gene: NA
j_gene: TRBJ1-2
v_gene: TRBV6-2/TRBV6-3
CDR3aa: CASSSWDYGYTF
CDR3nt: TGTGCCAGCAGTTCTTGGGACTATGGCTACACCTTC

abundance: few
d_gene: NA
j_gene: TRBJ2-5
v_gene: TRBV29-1
CDR3aa: CSVPAETQYF
CDR3nt: TGCAGCGTTCCGGCGGAGACCCAGTACTTC

abundance: NA
d_gene: TRBD2
j_gene: TRBJ2-7
v_gene: TRBV4-2
CDR3aa: CASSPGRAAYEQYF
CDR3nt: TGTGCCAGCAGCCCAGGGAGGGCAGCCTACGAGCAGTACTTC

abundance: few
d_gene: NA
j_gene: TRBJ1-6
v_gene: TRBV5-4
CDR3aa: CASSPTGNYNSPLHF
CDR3nt: TGTGCCAGCAGCCCAACAGGGAACTATAATTCACCCCTCCACTTT